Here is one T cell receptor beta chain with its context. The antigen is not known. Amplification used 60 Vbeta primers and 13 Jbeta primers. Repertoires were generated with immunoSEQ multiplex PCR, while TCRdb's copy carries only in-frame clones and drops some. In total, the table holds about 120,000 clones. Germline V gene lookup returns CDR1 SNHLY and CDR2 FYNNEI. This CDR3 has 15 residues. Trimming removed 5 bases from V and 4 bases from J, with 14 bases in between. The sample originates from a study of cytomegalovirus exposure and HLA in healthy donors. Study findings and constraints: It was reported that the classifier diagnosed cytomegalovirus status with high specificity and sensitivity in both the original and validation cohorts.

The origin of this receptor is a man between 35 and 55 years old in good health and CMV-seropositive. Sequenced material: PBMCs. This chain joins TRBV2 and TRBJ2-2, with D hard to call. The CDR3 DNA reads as TGTGCCAGCAGTCCGACACTCCCTCTCACCGGGGAGCTGTTTTTT. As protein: CASSPTLPLTGELFF.